These 15 T cell receptor beta chains came from one sample sequenced in a study of a mutant IDH1 vaccine in newly diagnosed glioma. Some clones are missing from TCRdb's copy, which holds only in-frame ones; the method was immunoSEQ multiplex PCR. The sample has approximately 92,000 clones, 80% seen once; the top ten hold over 6.5%. The time point denotes: baseline, week 1 (first vaccination visit). Treatment: pre-vaccination baseline after standard-of-care therapy. Source: PBMCs, taken from a glioma patient treated with radiotherapy, temozolomide or both. The receptors shown here come from a man between 35 and 55 years old with glioma.

The rearrangement joins TRBV5-1 to TRBJ2-7; 15 bases fit TRBD2. The germline V gene has CDR1 SGHRS and CDR2 YFSETQ. J lost 6 bases, V lost 4 bases, and 2 bases had no gene match. This CDR3 contains 14 residues. The DNA of the CDR3 is TGCGCCAGCAGCAAGGGACTAGCGGGAGGCGAGCAGTACTTC. This sequence encodes CASSKGLAGGEQYF.

The CDR3: CASRNRGQLNTEAFF. DNA for the CDR3: TGTGCCAGCAGAAACCGAGGACAACTGAACACTGAAGCTTTCTTT. This sequence joins TRBV6-5 and TRBJ1-1; a possible D gene is TRBD1 (5 bases). The CDR3 loop spans 15 amino acids. V lost 6 bases and J 0 bases, leaving 14 bases between the germline ends. Looked up from germline, CDR1 is MNHEY and CDR2 is SVGAGI.

V is TRBV10-3 and J is TRBJ2-6, with unresolved D. Germline CDR1 is ENHRY and CDR2 is SYGVKD. V gave up 0 bases and J gave up 2 bases, with 5 bases separating them. This CDR3 is 15 amino acids long. CDR3 amino acids: CAISESGTGANVLTF. The CDR3 DNA reads as TGTGCCATCAGTGAGTCGGGTACTGGGGCCAACGTCCTGACTTTC.

The chain combines TRBV5-1 with TRBJ2-7; D unclear. The germline V gene encodes CDR1 SGHRS and CDR2 YFSETQ. V lost 1 base to trimming and J lost 4 bases, with 9 bases between them. This CDR3 comprises 13 residues. CDR3 sequence reads: CASSLLGDYEQYF. The CDR3 DNA reads TGCGCCAGCAGCTTGCTCGGCGATTACGAGCAGTACTTC.

CDR3 nucleotide sequence: TGTGCCAGCACCCCCGGGACAGGGCGGACTGAAGCTTTCTTT. Translated, it gives CASTPGTGRTEAFF. The chain links TRBV9 to TRBJ1-1; 9 nucleotides line up with TRBD1. Germline CDR1 reads SGDLS; CDR2 reads YYNGEE. J was trimmed by 5 bases and V by 6 bases; bases with no gene match: 8. This CDR3 has 14 residues.

This clone was seen just once. CDR3 sequence (DNA): TGTGCCAGCAGCCTCCGAGCGGGGGCTAGCACAGATACGCAGTATTTT. This translates into CASSLRAGASTDTQYF. This sequence joins TRBV11-3 and TRBJ2-3; the match to TRBD2 covers 8 bases. This CDR3 is built from 16 residues. CDR1 SGHNT and CDR2 YENEEA come from the germline V gene. V lost 5 bases, J lost 0 bases, and 7 bases stayed unmatched.

The gene calls are TRBV7-2 and TRBJ1-3; weak D call: TRBD1 (6 bases). V was trimmed by 5 bases and J by 2 bases, leaving 10 bases between them. Germline assignment: CDR1 SGHTA and CDR2 FQGNSA. CDR3 size: 14 residues. This chain's CDR3 is CASSNRQAGNTIYF. The CDR3 nucleotides are TGTGCCAGCAGCAACCGACAGGCTGGAAACACCATATATTTT.

The J gene is TRBJ2-7, the V gene TRBV29-1, with TRBD2 matching 14 bases. The germline gives CDR1 SQVTM, CDR2 ANQGSEA. The CDR3 has 18 amino acids. V lost 4 bases to trimming and J lost 4 bases; unmatched junction nucleotides: 15. CDR3 DNA: TGCAGCGTTGCTTCGGAATGGACTAGCGGGAGGATCGGATACGAGCAGTACTTC. It codes for CSVASEWTSGRIGYEQYF.

The chain employs TRBV21-1 and TRBJ2-3; the table's D call, TRBD2, has no DNA check behind it. TRBV21-1 represents a pseudogene. The length of the CDR3 is 21 residues. CDR3 nucleotide sequence: TGTGCCAGCAGCAAAGTTGGACTATCTGGACTAGCGGGGGGTACGAGGGATACGCAGTATTTT. Translating gives CASSKVGLSGLAGGTRDTQYF.

This chain uses TRBV5-1 with TRBJ2-5; 7 nucleotides line up with TRBD1. Germline values: CDR1 SGHRS, CDR2 YFSETQ. J lost 2 bases, V lost 0 bases, and 1 base had no gene match. This CDR3 comprises 14 residues. The CDR3 DNA reads as TGCGCCAGCAGCTTGGGGGACAGACAAGAGACCCAGTACTTC. Translated: CASSLGDRQETQYF.

The V and J genes are TRBV9 and TRBJ2-5; 8 nucleotides align to TRBD1. The CDR3 has 14 residues. Trimming cost V 4 bases and J 3 bases; bases outside gene matches: 5. Germline V CDR1 and CDR2: SGDLS, YYNGEE. CDR3: CASSHGQGKETQYF. Here the CDR3 DNA reads TGTGCCAGCAGCCACGGACAGGGAAAAGAGACCCAGTACTTC.

V is TRBV30 and J is TRBJ1-3; D is ambiguous. The V and J ends lost 3 bases and 10 bases respectively, with 13 bases between them. In germline, CDR1 is GTSNPN, CDR2 SVGIG (reference sequence). This CDR3 is 12 amino acids long. The CDR3 loop reads CAWRLNSNTIYF. Written as DNA, the CDR3 is TGTGCCTGGAGGCTCAATTCCAATACCATATATTTT.

V is TRBV18 and J is TRBJ2-3, with D perhaps matching TRBD2 (6 bases). Between the trimmed V and J ends, which lost 6 bases and 0 bases, there was a span of 16 bases. CDR3 length: 16 residues. The germline CDR1 and CDR2 sequences are KGHSH and LQKENI. DNA for the CDR3: TGTGCCAGCTCGCCTCGTGGGGGGAAAAGCACAGATACGCAGTATTTT. Its protein product is CASSPRGGKSTDTQYF.

The chain uses TRBV5-1 and TRBJ2-7; 11 nucleotides match TRBD2. The CDR3 has 18 amino acids. Germline V gene sequence: CDR1 SGHRS, CDR2 YFSETQ. Losses at the gene ends were 0 bases for V and 0 bases for J; bases not matched to a gene: 8. The CDR3 protein is CASSLVPSGGLSSYEQYF. Here the CDR3 DNA reads TGCGCCAGCAGCTTGGTCCCTAGCGGGGGGCTTAGCTCCTACGAGCAGTACTTC.

CDR3 in amino acids: CASRAVGGVDTEAFF. CDR3 DNA sequence: TGTGCCAGCAGGGCTGTGGGGGGTGTGGACACTGAAGCTTTCTTT. J is TRBJ1-1 and V is TRBV7-6; weak D call: TRBD1 (5 bases). Trimming took off 6 bases at V and 3 bases at J, with 17 bases between the two ends. From germline, CDR1 is SGHVS and CDR2 FNYEAQ. The CDR3 contains 15 residues.